A selection of T cell receptor beta chains follows, all from one sample in a study of beta chain features in type 1 diabetes. Sequencing used immunoSEQ multiplex PCR; TCRdb keeps in-frame clones, though not all of them. This repertoire shows some 350,000 clones, about 14% found once; its top ten account for roughly 0.016%. The sequenced material came from naive CD4+ T cells from blood. Receptor source: a woman younger than 30 with type 1 diabetes. The CDR3 runs from the conserved cysteine through the conserved F or W. Each record gives: V gene, clone size, J gene, D gene, CDR3 DNA, CDR3 protein. A D gene is named only where the DNA matches it firmly. Clone sizes are given selectively: once, few, many, or a class where the clone is expanded.

v_gene: TRBV9; abundance: NA; j_gene: TRBJ1-4; d_gene: TRBD1; CDR3nt: TGTGCCAGCAGCGCTCCGGGACAGGGACCTAATGAAAAACTGTTTTTT; CDR3aa: CASSAPGQGPNEKLFF
v_gene: TRBV4-1; abundance: NA; j_gene: TRBJ2-2; d_gene: NA; CDR3nt: TGCGCCAGCACCCGGGCGGGGAACACCGGGGAGCTGTTTTTT; CDR3aa: CASTRAGNTGELFF
v_gene: TRBV12-5; abundance: NA; j_gene: TRBJ2-3; d_gene: TRBD1; CDR3nt: TGTGCTAGTGCGGCCGGGACAGGGAGCACAGATACGCAGTATTTT; CDR3aa: CASAAGTGSTDTQYF
v_gene: TRBV28; abundance: NA; j_gene: TRBJ1-3; d_gene: NA; CDR3nt: TGTGCCAGCAGTTTATCGGACAGAAACACCATATATTTT; CDR3aa: CASSLSDRNTIYF
v_gene: TRBV7-2; abundance: NA; j_gene: TRBJ2-3; d_gene: NA; CDR3nt: TGTGCCAGCAGCTTAGCCAGAATCAGCACAGATACGCAGTATTTT; CDR3aa: CASSLARISTDTQYF
v_gene: TRBV6-6; abundance: NA; j_gene: TRBJ1-1; d_gene: TRBD1; CDR3nt: TGTGCCAGCAGTTACAGACAGGGGAAGACTGAAGCTTTCTTT; CDR3aa: CASSYRQGKTEAFF
v_gene: TRBV5-1; abundance: few; j_gene: TRBJ2-2; d_gene: TRBD1; CDR3nt: TGCGCCAGCAGCCCAGACAGGGGGCTGAACACCGGGGAGCTGTTTTTT; CDR3aa: CASSPDRGLNTGELFF
v_gene: TRBV30; abundance: few; j_gene: TRBJ1-5; d_gene: NA; CDR3nt: TGTGCCTGCAGTGGGGGGCGAGAGCAGCCCCAGCATTTT; CDR3aa: CACSGGREQPQHF
v_gene: TRBV5-1; abundance: few; j_gene: TRBJ1-1; d_gene: NA; CDR3nt: TGCGCCAGCAGCCCGGCTCTGGGGCCTGAAGCTTTCTTT; CDR3aa: CASSPALGPEAFF
v_gene: TRBV5-4; abundance: once; j_gene: TRBJ2-1; d_gene: TRBD2; CDR3nt: TGTGCCAGCAGCTTGGATGCTAGCGGAGATTACAATGAGCAGTTCTTC; CDR3aa: CASSLDASGDYNEQFF
v_gene: TRBV4-3; abundance: NA; j_gene: TRBJ1-1; d_gene: NA; CDR3nt: TGCGCCAGCAGCCGCGACAGACTGAACACTGAAGCTTTCTTT; CDR3aa: CASSRDRLNTEAFF
v_gene: TRBV19; abundance: few; j_gene: TRBJ2-2; d_gene: TRBD2; CDR3nt: TGTGCCAGTAGTTTAGCGGGAGGCCTCAGAGGTACCGGGGAGCTGTTTTTT; CDR3aa: CASSLAGGLRGTGELFF
v_gene: TRBV18; abundance: NA; j_gene: TRBJ2-1; d_gene: NA; CDR3nt: TGTGCCAGCTCACGGTCCGAAGAAGAGGAGCAGTTCTTC; CDR3aa: CASSRSEEEEQFF
v_gene: TRBV5-6; abundance: NA; j_gene: TRBJ1-5; d_gene: TRBD1; CDR3nt: TGTGCCAGCAGCTTGAAAGGGGGCGGTCAGCCCCAGCATTTT; CDR3aa: CASSLKGGGQPQHF
v_gene: TRBV15; abundance: NA; j_gene: TRBJ1-4; d_gene: NA; CDR3nt: TGTGCCACCAGCAGAGATTCAAGGGACACAACTAATGAAAAACTGTTTTTT; CDR3aa: CATSRDSRDTTNEKLFF
v_gene: TRBV7-9; abundance: many; j_gene: TRBJ2-3; d_gene: TRBD2; CDR3nt: TGTGCCACCTTAGGCGGGAGAAGCACAGATACGCAGTATTTT; CDR3aa: CATLGGRSTDTQYF
v_gene: TRBV29-1; abundance: NA; j_gene: TRBJ2-1; d_gene: TRBD1; CDR3nt: TGCAGCGTTGGACAGGGGGGTAACAATGAGCAGTTCTTC; CDR3aa: CSVGQGGNNEQFF
v_gene: TRBV19; abundance: NA; j_gene: TRBJ1-2; d_gene: TRBD1; CDR3nt: TGTGCCAGTAGTATGGACAGGACGAACTATGGCTACACCTTC; CDR3aa: CASSMDRTNYGYTF
v_gene: TRBV29-1; abundance: few; j_gene: TRBJ1-1; d_gene: TRBD1; CDR3nt: TGCAGCGTTCGGACAGGGCGGACTGAAGCTTTCTTT; CDR3aa: CSVRTGRTEAFF
v_gene: TRBV30; abundance: few; j_gene: TRBJ2-1; d_gene: NA; CDR3nt: TGTGCCTGGAGTGTAGTTGGCGGAGGCTCCTACAATGAGCAGTTCTTC; CDR3aa: CAWSVVGGGSYNEQFF
v_gene: TRBV7-3; abundance: NA; j_gene: TRBJ2-2; d_gene: NA; CDR3nt: TGTGCCAGCAGCTTTAACAGAGACACCGGGGAGCTGTTTTTT; CDR3aa: CASSFNRDTGELFF
v_gene: TRBV28; abundance: few; j_gene: TRBJ2-1; d_gene: NA; CDR3nt: TGTGCCAGCACTACCGCGGACAGAAACAATGAGCAGTTCTTC; CDR3aa: CASTTADRNNEQFF
v_gene: TRBV7-2; abundance: few; j_gene: TRBJ2-3; d_gene: NA; CDR3nt: TGTGCCAGCAGCGGGAGTAACGCAGATACGCAGTATTTT; CDR3aa: CASSGSNADTQYF
v_gene: TRBV5-1; abundance: few; j_gene: TRBJ2-7; d_gene: TRBD1; CDR3nt: TGCGCCAGCAGTCCCACGGGACAGAGCTACGAGCAGTACTTC; CDR3aa: CASSPTGQSYEQYF
v_gene: TRBV4-1; abundance: NA; j_gene: TRBJ1-1; d_gene: TRBD1; CDR3nt: TGCGCCAGCAGCCAAGGGACAGGGGAAAACCCTGAAGCTTTCTTT; CDR3aa: CASSQGTGENPEAFF
v_gene: TRBV14; abundance: many; j_gene: TRBJ2-3; d_gene: NA; CDR3nt: TGTGCCAGCGGAGGGGCGGCGAACACAGATACGCAGTATTTT; CDR3aa: CASGGAANTDTQYF
v_gene: TRBV2; abundance: NA; j_gene: TRBJ1-5; d_gene: NA; CDR3nt: TGTGCCAGCAGTTACGGTGGTTTTGAGCCCCAGCATTTT; CDR3aa: CASSYGGFEPQHF
v_gene: TRBV29-1; abundance: once; j_gene: TRBJ2-7; d_gene: TRBD2; CDR3nt: TGCAGCGTGGAGGGGGGGCGCGGGAGGGCAACCTACGAGCAGTACTTC; CDR3aa: CSVEGGRGRATYEQYF
v_gene: TRBV7-2; abundance: few; j_gene: TRBJ2-7; d_gene: NA; CDR3nt: TGTGCCAGCAGCTACCCGGGGGATCACGAGCAGTACTTC; CDR3aa: CASSYPGDHEQYF
v_gene: TRBV15; abundance: few; j_gene: TRBJ2-1; d_gene: NA; CDR3nt: TGTGCCACCAGCAGAGATGGAGATGAGCAGTTCTTC; CDR3aa: CATSRDGDEQFF
v_gene: TRBV19; abundance: few; j_gene: TRBJ1-2; d_gene: NA; CDR3nt: TGTGCCAGTAGTATAAGTCGGGAGTGGGGCTACACCTTC; CDR3aa: CASSISREWGYTF
v_gene: TRBV28; abundance: few; j_gene: TRBJ2-7; d_gene: TRBD1; CDR3nt: TGTGCCAGCAGCGTTCCGGGACAGGGGTTGAGGGAGCAGTACTTC; CDR3aa: CASSVPGQGLREQYF
v_gene: TRBV12-5; abundance: NA; j_gene: TRBJ2-1; d_gene: TRBD2; CDR3nt: TGTGCTAGTGGCCGTCCCGGGACTAGCGGGAGACCCAATGAGCAGTTCTTC; CDR3aa: CASGRPGTSGRPNEQFF
v_gene: TRBV7-2; abundance: NA; j_gene: TRBJ2-5; d_gene: NA; CDR3nt: TGTGCCAGCACCCCGCCGGGTTCTCAAGAGACCCAGTACTTC; CDR3aa: CASTPPGSQETQYF
v_gene: TRBV30; abundance: NA; j_gene: TRBJ2-2; d_gene: NA; CDR3nt: TGTGCCTGGAGTTTCAGTACCGGGGAGCTGTTTTTT; CDR3aa: CAWSFSTGELFF
v_gene: TRBV27; abundance: few; j_gene: TRBJ1-2; d_gene: NA; CDR3nt: TGTGCCAGCAGAGCCGACAGGTGGAACTATGGCTACACCTTC; CDR3aa: CASRADRWNYGYTF
v_gene: TRBV29-1; abundance: few; j_gene: TRBJ2-1; d_gene: TRBD1; CDR3nt: TGCAGCGCCGCTCCAGGGGGCCGGCCCCAGGGGCAGTTCTTC; CDR3aa: CSAAPGGRPQGQFF
v_gene: TRBV4-1; abundance: few; j_gene: TRBJ2-1; d_gene: TRBD2; CDR3nt: TGCGCCAGCACCCGGACTAGCGGGTACAATGAGCAGTTCTTC; CDR3aa: CASTRTSGYNEQFF
v_gene: TRBV7-9; abundance: NA; j_gene: TRBJ2-4; d_gene: TRBD2; CDR3nt: TGTGCCAGCAGTTCTAGCGGAGCCAAAAACATTCAGTACTTC; CDR3aa: CASSSSGAKNIQYF
v_gene: TRBV4-1; abundance: NA; j_gene: TRBJ2-5; d_gene: TRBD2; CDR3nt: TGCGCCAGCAGCCAAGTCTTCGGGAGGTGGGAGACCCAGTACTTC; CDR3aa: CASSQVFGRWETQYF
v_gene: TRBV18; abundance: NA; j_gene: TRBJ2-3; d_gene: TRBD2; CDR3nt: TGTGCCAGCTCACCACCGTCTCGCGGGAGGCTGGGAGTCACAGATACGCAGTATTTT; CDR3aa: CASSPPSRGRLGVTDTQYF
v_gene: TRBV27; abundance: NA; j_gene: TRBJ2-5; d_gene: NA; CDR3nt: TGTGCCACCTCGGCAGGCCCTGGGGAGACCCAGTACTTC; CDR3aa: CATSAGPGETQYF
v_gene: TRBV5-4; abundance: few; j_gene: TRBJ2-7; d_gene: NA; CDR3nt: TGTGCCAGCAGCTTGGGTAAGCGGCACTCCTACGAGCAGTACTTC; CDR3aa: CASSLGKRHSYEQYF
v_gene: TRBV28; abundance: NA; j_gene: TRBJ1-4; d_gene: NA; CDR3nt: TGTGCCAGCAAAGTAGCAACTAATGAAAAACTGTTTTTT; CDR3aa: CASKVATNEKLFF
v_gene: TRBV5-1; abundance: few; j_gene: TRBJ1-1; d_gene: NA; CDR3nt: TGCGCCAGCAGCGTATCTAGCGGAAACACTGAAGCTTTCTTT; CDR3aa: CASSVSSGNTEAFF
v_gene: TRBV5-4; abundance: NA; j_gene: TRBJ2-1; d_gene: TRBD1; CDR3nt: TGTGCCAGCAGCTTGGGGCAGGGGGATGAGCAGTTCTTC; CDR3aa: CASSLGQGDEQFF
v_gene: TRBV7-2; abundance: few; j_gene: TRBJ1-1; d_gene: TRBD1; CDR3nt: TGTGCCAGCAGCGCGCATCAGGGGGACACTGAAGCTTTCTTT; CDR3aa: CASSAHQGDTEAFF
v_gene: TRBV5-1; abundance: few; j_gene: TRBJ1-1; d_gene: NA; CDR3nt: TGCGCCAGCATGGGAAAGGACACTACTAACACTGAAGCTTTCTTT; CDR3aa: CASMGKDTTNTEAFF
v_gene: TRBV5-1; abundance: few; j_gene: TRBJ2-3; d_gene: TRBD2; CDR3nt: TGCGCCAGCAGCGTCTCATGGCGGGGGGCAGATACGCAGTATTTT; CDR3aa: CASSVSWRGADTQYF
v_gene: TRBV7-9; abundance: few; j_gene: TRBJ2-1; d_gene: TRBD2; CDR3nt: TGTGCCAGCAGCGTCGGACTAGCGGACAATGAGCAGTTCTTC; CDR3aa: CASSVGLADNEQFF
v_gene: TRBV18; abundance: NA; j_gene: TRBJ2-3; d_gene: NA; CDR3nt: TGTGCCAGCTCACCACCGGCCGTCACTAGGGCTACGCAGTATTTT; CDR3aa: CASSPPAVTRATQYF
v_gene: TRBV19; abundance: NA; j_gene: TRBJ2-4; d_gene: NA; CDR3nt: TGTGCCACCACGGACTTGAATGTCAACATTCAGTACTTC; CDR3aa: CATTDLNVNIQYF
v_gene: TRBV5-1; abundance: NA; j_gene: TRBJ2-1; d_gene: TRBD2; CDR3nt: TGCGCCAGCAGCATACTAGCGGGAGTAGCAAATGAGCAGTTCTTC; CDR3aa: CASSILAGVANEQFF
v_gene: TRBV29-1; abundance: NA; j_gene: TRBJ2-3; d_gene: NA; CDR3nt: TGCAGCGTCGGACAACTCCTCTTCACAGATACGCAGTATTTT; CDR3aa: CSVGQLLFTDTQYF
v_gene: TRBV18; abundance: NA; j_gene: TRBJ2-5; d_gene: TRBD1; CDR3nt: TGTGCCAGCTCACCAGTGGACAGGGGGCCCCCTGGGGAGACCCAGTACTTC; CDR3aa: CASSPVDRGPPGETQYF
v_gene: TRBV5-4; abundance: NA; j_gene: TRBJ2-1; d_gene: TRBD1; CDR3nt: TGTGCCAGCAGCTCCGGACAGGGTGATGAGCAGTTCTTC; CDR3aa: CASSSGQGDEQFF
v_gene: TRBV19; abundance: few; j_gene: TRBJ1-2; d_gene: NA; CDR3nt: TGTGCCAGTGTACAGGGAAGTTATGGCTACACCTTC; CDR3aa: CASVQGSYGYTF
v_gene: TRBV15; abundance: NA; j_gene: TRBJ2-3; d_gene: NA; CDR3nt: TGTGCCACCAGCAGAGAAATGAGAGATACGCAGTATTTT; CDR3aa: CATSREMRDTQYF
v_gene: TRBV28; abundance: few; j_gene: TRBJ2-7; d_gene: NA; CDR3nt: TGTGCCAGCAGTTTAGACAGGATCTACGAGCAGTACTTC; CDR3aa: CASSLDRIYEQYF